Listed below are T cell receptor beta chains from one sample, sequenced in a study of vaccination and CD4 T cells after COVID-19. MiXCR, run by TCRdb on the PCR reads, gives a single entry per CDR3 protein. The sample lists approximately 3,500 distinct CDR3 sequences; 16% were seen once. Antigens of these TCRs are unknown. The sample taken for sequencing was CD4+ T cells from blood, cultured in vitro. All receptors derive from a human donor who had recovered from COVID-19. The CDR3 runs from the conserved cysteine through the conserved F or W. Fields, in order: CDR3 protein, CDR3 DNA, V gene, clone size, D gene, J gene. The D gene is left open where the match is weak. Only part of the rows carry a size: once, few, many, or a class if the clone is expanded.

CDR3aa: CASSNIRTSGGTYNEQFF
CDR3nt: TGTGCCAGTAGTAACATACGGACTAGCGGGGGGACCTACAATGAGCAGTTCTTC
v_gene: TRBV19
abundance: once
d_gene: TRBD2
j_gene: TRBJ2-1

CDR3aa: CASRADRAYSPLHF
CDR3nt: TGTGCCAGCAGGGCGGACCGGGCGTATTCACCCCTCCACTTT
v_gene: TRBV7-2
abundance: medium-sized
d_gene: -
j_gene: TRBJ1-6

CDR3aa: CAGILAVGTDTQYF
CDR3nt: TGTGCCGGAATACTAGCGGTGGGCACAGATACGCAGTATTTT
v_gene: TRBV19
abundance: -
d_gene: TRBD2
j_gene: TRBJ2-3

CDR3aa: CASSPRTGVLSEQYF
CDR3nt: TGTGCCAGCTCACCTCGGACAGGGGTCCTCTCCGAGCAGTACTTC
v_gene: TRBV18
abundance: -
d_gene: TRBD1
j_gene: TRBJ2-7

CDR3aa: CSAPTSGGASSNEQFF
CDR3nt: TGCAGTGCACCTACTAGCGGGGGGGCCTCATCCAATGAGCAGTTCTTC
v_gene: TRBV20-1
abundance: -
d_gene: TRBD2
j_gene: TRBJ2-1

CDR3aa: CASSLARRLSTDTQYF
CDR3nt: TGTGCCAGCAGTTTAGCACGGCGACTGAGCACAGATACGCAGTATTTT
v_gene: TRBV12-3/TRBV12-4
abundance: few
d_gene: -
j_gene: TRBJ2-3

CDR3aa: CASSLEIRSTGDTQYF
CDR3nt: TGTGCCAGCAGCTTAGAGATTCGGTCTACGGGGGATACGCAGTATTTT
v_gene: TRBV7-6
abundance: -
d_gene: -
j_gene: TRBJ2-3

CDR3aa: CASSLAGRQGTGELFF
CDR3nt: TGTGCCAGCAGCTTAGCCGGTAGACAGGGCACCGGGGAGCTGTTTTTT
v_gene: TRBV11-2
abundance: medium-sized
d_gene: TRBD1
j_gene: TRBJ2-2

CDR3aa: CASRKAGDHGEQYF
CDR3nt: TGTGCCAGCAGGAAAGCCGGGGACCACGGCGAGCAGTACTTC
v_gene: TRBV6-1
abundance: large
d_gene: -
j_gene: TRBJ2-7

CDR3aa: CASSGLGGLEQYF
CDR3nt: TGTGCCAGCAGCGGTCTCGGGGGGCTAGAGCAGTACTTC
v_gene: TRBV2
abundance: medium-sized
d_gene: -
j_gene: TRBJ2-7

CDR3aa: CSASGLAGVTDTQYF
CDR3nt: TGCAGTGCTTCGGGACTAGCGGGGGTCACAGATACGCAGTATTTT
v_gene: TRBV20-1
abundance: medium-sized
d_gene: TRBD2
j_gene: TRBJ2-3

CDR3aa: CASSRDGNYGYTF
CDR3nt: TGTGCCAGCAGTAGGGACGGAAACTATGGCTACACCTTC
v_gene: TRBV12-3/TRBV12-4
abundance: few
d_gene: -
j_gene: TRBJ1-2

CDR3aa: CASSSVTGSGGRETQYF
CDR3nt: TGTGCCAGCAGCTCCGTTACGGGTAGCGGGGGGCGGGAGACCCAGTACTTC
v_gene: TRBV7-2
abundance: -
d_gene: TRBD2
j_gene: TRBJ2-5

CDR3aa: CAWSLRVDTGELFF
CDR3nt: TGTGCCTGGAGCCTACGCGTGGACACCGGGGAGCTGTTTTTT
v_gene: TRBV30
abundance: -
d_gene: -
j_gene: TRBJ2-2

CDR3aa: CASSFAGTEAFF
CDR3nt: TGTGCCAGCAGTTTCGCAGGCACTGAAGCTTTCTTT
v_gene: TRBV6-5
abundance: medium-sized
d_gene: -
j_gene: TRBJ1-1

CDR3aa: CASSSMGRDETEAFF
CDR3nt: TGTGCCAGCAGCTCAATGGGCAGGGATGAGACTGAAGCTTTCTTT
v_gene: TRBV7-9
abundance: -
d_gene: -
j_gene: TRBJ1-1

CDR3aa: CASSDGTSLSTDTQYF
CDR3nt: TGTGCCAGCAGTGACGGGACTAGCCTTAGCACAGATACGCAGTATTTT
v_gene: TRBV6-1
abundance: few
d_gene: TRBD2
j_gene: TRBJ2-3

CDR3aa: CASSDLRAPSYEQYF
CDR3nt: TGTGCCAGCAGTGATTTGCGGGCCCCGTCCTACGAGCAGTACTTC
v_gene: TRBV2
abundance: few
d_gene: -
j_gene: TRBJ2-7

CDR3aa: CAIAQGGSYGYTF
CDR3nt: TGTGCCATAGCCCAGGGGGGCAGCTATGGCTACACCTTC
v_gene: TRBV2
abundance: few
d_gene: TRBD1
j_gene: TRBJ1-2

CDR3aa: CASSLFGGSLHF
CDR3nt: TGTGCCAGCAGTCTTTTTGGGGGGAGCCTCCACTTT
v_gene: TRBV28
abundance: -
d_gene: -
j_gene: TRBJ1-6

CDR3aa: CASSDRDINTGELFF
CDR3nt: TGCGCCAGCAGCGACCGGGACATCAACACCGGGGAGCTGTTTTTT
v_gene: TRBV10-1
abundance: -
d_gene: -
j_gene: TRBJ2-2

CDR3aa: CASSLRGQGITF
CDR3nt: TGTGCCAGCAGTTTGCGGGGACAGGGGATCACCTTC
v_gene: TRBV12-3/TRBV12-4
abundance: medium-sized
d_gene: TRBD1
j_gene: TRBJ1-2

CDR3aa: CSVGSMGAGGYTF
CDR3nt: TGCAGCGTTGGGTCGATGGGGGCAGGTGGCTACACCTTC
v_gene: TRBV29-1
abundance: -
d_gene: -
j_gene: TRBJ1-2

CDR3aa: CASSLRIFTGLHF
CDR3nt: TGTGCCAGCAGTCTCCGAATTTTTACGGGCCTCCACTTT
v_gene: TRBV12-3/TRBV12-4
abundance: few
d_gene: -
j_gene: TRBJ1-6

CDR3aa: CASSGLGRVGQPQHF
CDR3nt: TGTGCCAGCAGTGGATTAGGGAGAGTAGGGCAGCCCCAGCATTTT
v_gene: TRBV6-1
abundance: medium-sized
d_gene: -
j_gene: TRBJ1-5

CDR3aa: CASSLSPAGELFF
CDR3nt: TGTGCTAGCAGTTTGAGTCCTGCCGGGGAGCTGTTTTTT
v_gene: TRBV7-7
abundance: medium-sized
d_gene: -
j_gene: TRBJ2-2

CDR3aa: CASSSGTGAFYGYTF
CDR3nt: TGTGCCAGCAGTTCTGGGACAGGGGCTTTCTATGGCTACACCTTC
v_gene: TRBV28
abundance: -
d_gene: TRBD1
j_gene: TRBJ1-2

CDR3aa: CASSPGATYEQYF
CDR3nt: TGTGCCAGCAGCCCCGGGGCCACCTACGAGCAGTACTTC
v_gene: TRBV12-3/TRBV12-4
abundance: -
d_gene: -
j_gene: TRBJ2-7

CDR3aa: CASSNLYEQYF
CDR3nt: TGTGCCAGCAGCAACCTCTACGAGCAGTACTTC
v_gene: TRBV12-3/TRBV12-4
abundance: -
d_gene: -
j_gene: TRBJ2-7

CDR3aa: CASTDAGSTIYF
CDR3nt: TGTGCCAGCACCGACGCCGGGAGCACCATATATTTT
v_gene: TRBV11-2
abundance: -
d_gene: -
j_gene: TRBJ1-3

CDR3aa: CASSSGSSYNSPLHF
CDR3nt: TGTGCCAGCAGTTCCGGGAGCTCCTATAATTCACCCCTCCACTTT
v_gene: TRBV27
abundance: few
d_gene: -
j_gene: TRBJ1-6

CDR3aa: CASSLTLGGTQYF
CDR3nt: TGTGCCAGCAGTTTGACCCTAGGTGGGACCCAGTACTTC
v_gene: TRBV12-3/TRBV12-4
abundance: few
d_gene: -
j_gene: TRBJ2-5

CDR3aa: CAWSNRGDTEAFF
CDR3nt: TGTGCCTGGAGTAACAGGGGGGACACTGAAGCTTTCTTT
v_gene: TRBV30
abundance: few
d_gene: TRBD1
j_gene: TRBJ1-1

CDR3aa: CSALTGLSNQPQHF
CDR3nt: TGCAGTGCTCTGACAGGGTTGAGCAATCAGCCCCAGCATTTT
v_gene: TRBV20-1
abundance: medium-sized
d_gene: TRBD1
j_gene: TRBJ1-5

CDR3aa: CASSWSIRELFF
CDR3nt: TGTGCCAGCAGTTGGTCTATCCGGGAGCTGTTTTTT
v_gene: TRBV6-5
abundance: medium-sized
d_gene: -
j_gene: TRBJ2-2

CDR3aa: CAWSADSGGYGYTF
CDR3nt: TGTGCCTGGAGTGCCGACTCCGGGGGCTATGGCTACACCTTC
v_gene: TRBV30
abundance: few
d_gene: -
j_gene: TRBJ1-2

CDR3aa: CAISGSSRNTEAFF
CDR3nt: TGTGCCATCAGTGGGTCTTCGAGGAACACTGAAGCTTTCTTT
v_gene: TRBV10-3
abundance: medium-sized
d_gene: -
j_gene: TRBJ1-1

CDR3aa: CATMEKDRVYTGELFF
CDR3nt: TGTGCCACCATGGAAAAGGACAGGGTGTACACCGGGGAGCTGTTTTTT
v_gene: TRBV6-1
abundance: few
d_gene: TRBD1
j_gene: TRBJ2-2

CDR3aa: CASRGLAGGEETQYF
CDR3nt: TGTGCCAGTAGGGGACTAGCGGGGGGTGAGGAGACCCAGTACTTC
v_gene: TRBV19
abundance: -
d_gene: TRBD2
j_gene: TRBJ2-5

CDR3aa: CSAKLAGGLGEQFF
CDR3nt: TGCAGTGCTAAACTAGCGGGGGGCTTAGGTGAGCAGTTCTTC
v_gene: TRBV20-1
abundance: -
d_gene: TRBD2
j_gene: TRBJ2-1

CDR3aa: CASSLVSTGELFF
CDR3nt: TGTGCCAGCAGCCTAGTCTCAACCGGGGAGCTGTTTTTT
v_gene: TRBV7-3
abundance: few
d_gene: -
j_gene: TRBJ2-2

CDR3aa: CASIWTPGAGEQYF
CDR3nt: TGTGCCAGCATTTGGACTCCAGGGGCGGGCGAGCAGTACTTC
v_gene: TRBV6-1
abundance: medium-sized
d_gene: -
j_gene: TRBJ2-7